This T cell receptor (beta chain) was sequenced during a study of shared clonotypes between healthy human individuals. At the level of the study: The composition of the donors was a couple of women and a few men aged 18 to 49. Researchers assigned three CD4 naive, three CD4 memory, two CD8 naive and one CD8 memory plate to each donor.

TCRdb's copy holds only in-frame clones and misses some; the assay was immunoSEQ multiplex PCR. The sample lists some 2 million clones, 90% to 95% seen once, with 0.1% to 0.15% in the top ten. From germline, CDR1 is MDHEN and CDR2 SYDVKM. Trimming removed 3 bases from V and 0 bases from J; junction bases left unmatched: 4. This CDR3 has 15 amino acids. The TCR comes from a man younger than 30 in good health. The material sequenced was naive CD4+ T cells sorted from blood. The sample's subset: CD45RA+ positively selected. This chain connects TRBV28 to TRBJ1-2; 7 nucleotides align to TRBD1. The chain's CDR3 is CASSFRDRANYGYTF. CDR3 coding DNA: TGTGCCAGCAGTTTCCGGGACAGAGCTAACTATGGCTACACCTTC.